This TCR beta chain stems from a study of cytomegalovirus exposure and HLA in healthy donors. Study outcomes and limitations: TCR beta V segments were, for the most part, productive about 87% or about 30% of the time in an earlier analysis. Associated with cytomegalovirus, according to the listing, were about 160 TCR beta chains.

This clone came up a few times. Its cognate antigen is unknown. Trimming removed 4 bases at V and 0 bases at J, with 11 bases between. CDR1 and CDR2 from the germline V gene are SGHRS and YFSETQ. CDR3 length: 15 amino acids. Donors in the study were healthy people who gave bone marrow. Nominal health characterized the donors when sampled, though unrecorded immune exposures were likely. This PCR relied on a set of 60 Vbeta primers and 13 Jbeta primers. TCRdb's copy holds only in-frame clones and misses some; the assay was immunoSEQ multiplex PCR. Of some 120,000 clones listed, roughly 79% are singletons.

This receptor was identified in a woman aged 25 to 39 in good health and CMV-seronegative. Sequencing was performed on PBMCs. This chain joins TRBV5-1 and TRBJ2-1; TRBD2 might be the D (6 bases). The CDR3 DNA reads as TGCGCCAGCAGCGTGGGACTGAGCTCCTACAATGAGCAGTTCTTC. Translated, it gives CASSVGLSSYNEQFF.